This T cell receptor (beta chain) was sequenced during a study of cytomegalovirus exposure and HLA in healthy donors. About the study: There were 350 to 450 genotyped donors. Of these, roughly 80% fell in the genetic ancestry cluster associated with self-reported Caucasian donors.

Study-level results: With later analysis, a missense DCLRE1C variant became linked to TCR beta V- and J-gene trimming. Being productive about 90% or about 30% of the time was typical of most TCR beta V segments in an earlier analysis.

Although they were nominally healthy when sampled, donors likely had unrecorded immune exposures. Note on this clone: The antigen is not known.

It was with 60 Vbeta and 13 Jbeta primers that the PCR ran. This table comes from immunoSEQ multiplex PCR, and its TCRdb copy is limited to in-frame clones, with some not included. The table lists roughly 200,000 clones, 70% to 80% of them singletons. The CDR3 runs to 14 residues. V lost 2 bases to trimming and J lost 3 bases, with 11 bases between them. The V gene's germline CDR1 is MNHEY and CDR2 SVGAGI. What was sequenced was PBMCs. This clonotype originated in a girl aged 10-17 years in good health and CMV-seropositive. V gene TRBV6-5 combines with J gene TRBJ2-7; D may be TRBD1 (6 bases). The CDR3, as DNA: TGTGCCAGCAGTTACGGGACACACTACTACGAGCAGTACTTC. Translating it yields CASSYGTHYYEQYF.